A single T cell receptor beta chain is shown here with its context. This entry belongs to a study of T cells in Graves' hyperthyroidism and ophthalmopathy. Amplified TCR beta CDR3 regions derived from RNA transcripts. An initial round of RT-PCR targeting the TCR CDR3 relied on the HTBI primer set. TCRdb ran MiXCR on the multiplex PCR reads and lists one entry per CDR3 protein. In the table there are around 420,000 distinct CDR3 sequences, about a sixth of which are singletons. The junction had 10 bases not matched to a gene; V was cut back by 0 bases and J by 7 bases. The CDR3 covers 16 residues. The germline CDR1 and CDR2 sequences are DFQATT and SNEGSKA (reference sequence).

The gene calls are TRBV20-1 and TRBJ2-7; 12 bases map to TRBD2. Sequenced material: blood. This receptor was identified in a woman younger than 30 with Graves' hyperthyroidism. CDR3 sequence (DNA): TGCAGTGCTAGAGATAGGCTAGCGGGAGGGCCGGGTGAGCAGTACTTC. Its protein product is CSARDRLAGGPGEQYF.